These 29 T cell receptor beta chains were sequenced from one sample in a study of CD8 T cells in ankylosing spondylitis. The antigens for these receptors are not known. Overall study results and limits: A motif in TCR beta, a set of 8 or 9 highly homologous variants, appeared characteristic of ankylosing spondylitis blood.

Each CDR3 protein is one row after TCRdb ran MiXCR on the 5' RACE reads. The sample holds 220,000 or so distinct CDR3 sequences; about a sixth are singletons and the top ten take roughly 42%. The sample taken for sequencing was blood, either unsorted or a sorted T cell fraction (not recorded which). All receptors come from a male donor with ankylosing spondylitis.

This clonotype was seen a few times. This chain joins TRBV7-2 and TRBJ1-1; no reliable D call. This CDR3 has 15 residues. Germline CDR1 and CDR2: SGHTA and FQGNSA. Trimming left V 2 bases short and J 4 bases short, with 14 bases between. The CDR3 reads CASSLQTGPGTEAFF. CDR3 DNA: TGTGCCAGCAGCTTACAGACCGGGCCTGGCACTGAAGCTTTCTTT.

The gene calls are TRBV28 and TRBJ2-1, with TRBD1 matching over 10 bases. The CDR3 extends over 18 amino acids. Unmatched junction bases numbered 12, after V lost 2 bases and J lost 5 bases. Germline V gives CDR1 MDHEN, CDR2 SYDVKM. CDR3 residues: CASSLPFLRDRGNNEQFF. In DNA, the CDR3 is TGTGCCAGCAGTTTACCTTTTTTACGGGACAGGGGTAACAATGAGCAGTTCTTC.

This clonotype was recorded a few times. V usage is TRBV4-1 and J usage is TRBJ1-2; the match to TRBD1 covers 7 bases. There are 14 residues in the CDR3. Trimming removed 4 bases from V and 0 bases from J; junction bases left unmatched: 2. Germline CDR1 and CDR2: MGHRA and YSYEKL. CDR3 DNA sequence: TGCGCCAGCAGCCGGGACAGCGCTAACTATGGCTACACCTTC. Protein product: CASSRDSANYGYTF.

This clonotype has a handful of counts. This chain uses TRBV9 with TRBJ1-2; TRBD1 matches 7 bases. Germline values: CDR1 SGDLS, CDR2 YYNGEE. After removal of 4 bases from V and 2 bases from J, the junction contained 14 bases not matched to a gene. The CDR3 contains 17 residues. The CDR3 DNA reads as TGTGCCAGCAGCCCGACCCCCGGGACAGATAAAAACTATGGCTACACCTTC. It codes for CASSPTPGTDKNYGYTF.

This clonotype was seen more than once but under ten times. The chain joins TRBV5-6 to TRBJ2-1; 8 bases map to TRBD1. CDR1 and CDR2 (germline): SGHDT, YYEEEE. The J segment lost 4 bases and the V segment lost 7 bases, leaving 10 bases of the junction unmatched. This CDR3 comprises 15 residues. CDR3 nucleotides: TGTGCCAGCTGCGACAGGGGTTTGGGGTACAATGAGCAGTTCTTC. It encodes CASCDRGLGYNEQFF.

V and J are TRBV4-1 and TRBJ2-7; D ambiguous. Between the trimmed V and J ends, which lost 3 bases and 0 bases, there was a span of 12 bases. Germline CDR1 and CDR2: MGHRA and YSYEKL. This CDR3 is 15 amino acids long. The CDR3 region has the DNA TGCGCCAGCAGCCATTCCCCAGGAAACTCCTACGAGCAGTACTTC. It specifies CASSHSPGNSYEQYF.

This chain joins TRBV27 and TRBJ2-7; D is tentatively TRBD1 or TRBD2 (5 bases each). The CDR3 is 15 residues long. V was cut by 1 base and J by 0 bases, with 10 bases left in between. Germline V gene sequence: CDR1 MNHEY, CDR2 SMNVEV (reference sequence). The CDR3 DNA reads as TGTGCCAGCAGTTTATGGGGCGGGCTCTCCTACGAGCAGTACTTC. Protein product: CASSLWGGLSYEQYF.

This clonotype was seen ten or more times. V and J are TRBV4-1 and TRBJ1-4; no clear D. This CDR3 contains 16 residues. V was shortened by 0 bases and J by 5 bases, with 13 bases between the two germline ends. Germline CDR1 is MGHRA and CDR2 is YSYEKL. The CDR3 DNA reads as TGCGCCAGCAGCCAAGACCCCTCAGGAGTGAATGAAAAACTGTTTTTT. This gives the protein CASSQDPSGVNEKLFF.

The CDR3 protein is CASNWDKVAGANVLTF. CDR3 nucleotide sequence: TGTGCCAGCAACTGGGACAAGGTGGCTGGGGCCAACGTCCTGACTTTC. This chain connects TRBV2 to TRBJ2-6, with D possibly TRBD1 on 6 matching bases. CDR3 length equals 16 residues. The germline V gene encodes CDR1 SNHLY and CDR2 FYNNEI. The V gene lost 7 bases and the J gene lost 2 bases, with 15 bases spanning the gap.

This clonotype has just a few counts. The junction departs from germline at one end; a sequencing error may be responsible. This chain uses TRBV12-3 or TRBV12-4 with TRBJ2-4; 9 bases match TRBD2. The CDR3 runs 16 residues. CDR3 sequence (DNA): TGTGCCAGCAGTTCACTGGGCCCAAAATTAGCGGGGGATGAGCACTTC. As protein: CASSSLGPKLAGDEHF.

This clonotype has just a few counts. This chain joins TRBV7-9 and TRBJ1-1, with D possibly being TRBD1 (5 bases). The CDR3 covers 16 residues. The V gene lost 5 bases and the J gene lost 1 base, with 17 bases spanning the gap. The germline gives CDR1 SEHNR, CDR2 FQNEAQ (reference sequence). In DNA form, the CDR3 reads TGTGCCAGCAGCCCCTCGGGGGACCTAACGAACACTGAAGCTTTCTTT. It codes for CASSPSGDLTNTEAFF.

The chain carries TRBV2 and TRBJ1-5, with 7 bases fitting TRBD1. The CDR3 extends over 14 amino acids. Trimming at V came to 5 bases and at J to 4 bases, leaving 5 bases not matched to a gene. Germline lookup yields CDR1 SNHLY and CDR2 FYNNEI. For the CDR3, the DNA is TGTGCCAGCAGTTCGGGACAGCCAAATCAGCCCCAGCATTTT. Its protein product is CASSSGQPNQPQHF.

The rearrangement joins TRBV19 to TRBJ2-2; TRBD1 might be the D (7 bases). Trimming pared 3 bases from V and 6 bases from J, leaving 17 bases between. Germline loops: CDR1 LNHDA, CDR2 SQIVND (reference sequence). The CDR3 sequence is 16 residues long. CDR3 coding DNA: TGTGCCAGTAGTATGCGTGGAGGGGGCTTCTCCGGGGAGCTGTTTTTT. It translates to CASSMRGGGFSGELFF.

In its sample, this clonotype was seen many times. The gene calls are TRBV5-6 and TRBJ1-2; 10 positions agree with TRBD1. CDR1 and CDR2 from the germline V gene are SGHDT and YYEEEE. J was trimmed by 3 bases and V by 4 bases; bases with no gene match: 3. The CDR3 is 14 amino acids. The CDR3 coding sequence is TGTGCCAGCAGCCGAGGGACAGGGGACTATGGCTACACCTTC. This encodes CASSRGTGDYGYTF.

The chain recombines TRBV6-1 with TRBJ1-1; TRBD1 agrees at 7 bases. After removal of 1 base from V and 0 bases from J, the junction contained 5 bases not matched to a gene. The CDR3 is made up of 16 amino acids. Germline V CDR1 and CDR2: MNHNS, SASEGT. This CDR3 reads CASSEGPGQMNTEAFF. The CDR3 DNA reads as TGTGCCAGCAGTGAAGGGCCGGGACAGATGAACACTGAAGCTTTCTTT.

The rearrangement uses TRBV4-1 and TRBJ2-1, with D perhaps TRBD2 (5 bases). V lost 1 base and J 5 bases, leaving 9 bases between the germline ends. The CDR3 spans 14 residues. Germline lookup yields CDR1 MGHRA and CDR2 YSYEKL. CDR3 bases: TGCGCCAGCAGCCAAGTACTAGACGACAATGAGCAGTTCTTC. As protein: CASSQVLDDNEQFF.

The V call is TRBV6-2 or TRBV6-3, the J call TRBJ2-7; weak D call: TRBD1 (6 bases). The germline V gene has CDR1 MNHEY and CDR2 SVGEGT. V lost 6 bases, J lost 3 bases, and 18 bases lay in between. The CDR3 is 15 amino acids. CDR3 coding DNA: TGTGCCAGCAGGCTGGGGGCAGGGAAGTTCTACGAGCAGTACTTC. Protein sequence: CASRLGAGKFYEQYF.

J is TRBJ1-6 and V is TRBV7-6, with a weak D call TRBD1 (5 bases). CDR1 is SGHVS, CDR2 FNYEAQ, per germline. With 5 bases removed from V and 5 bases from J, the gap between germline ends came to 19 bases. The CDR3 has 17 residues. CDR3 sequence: CASSLLPIGADNSPLHF. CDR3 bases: TGTGCCAGCAGCCTCCTACCCATTGGGGCAGATAATTCACCCCTCCACTTT.

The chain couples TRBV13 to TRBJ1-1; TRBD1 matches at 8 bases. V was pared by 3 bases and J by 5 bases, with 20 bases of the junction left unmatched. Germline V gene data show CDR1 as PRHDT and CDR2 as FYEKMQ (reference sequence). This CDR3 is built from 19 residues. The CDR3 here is CASSFGQGYYSWLSTEAFF. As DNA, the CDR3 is TGTGCCAGCAGCTTTGGACAGGGATATTATTCTTGGTTGAGTACTGAAGCTTTCTTT.

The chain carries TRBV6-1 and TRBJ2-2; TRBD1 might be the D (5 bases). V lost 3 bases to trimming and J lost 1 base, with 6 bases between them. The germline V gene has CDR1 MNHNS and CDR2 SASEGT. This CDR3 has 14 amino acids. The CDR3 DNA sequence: TGTGCCAGCAGTGACAGGGAGAACACCGGGGAGCTGTTTTTT. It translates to CASSDRENTGELFF.

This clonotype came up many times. CDR3 loop: CSARFLAEFINEQFF. The CDR3 bases are TGCAGTGCTAGATTTTTAGCGGAATTTATCAATGAGCAGTTCTTC. The chain links TRBV20-1 to TRBJ2-1; tentative D call: TRBD2 (6 bases). V lost 2 bases and J lost 6, with 17 bases in between. The CDR3 spans 15 residues. CDR1 DFQATT and CDR2 SNEGSKA come from the germline V gene (reference sequence).

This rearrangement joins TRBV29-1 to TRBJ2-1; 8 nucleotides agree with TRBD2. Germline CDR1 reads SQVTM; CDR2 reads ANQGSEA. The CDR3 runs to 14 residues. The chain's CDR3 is CRVEEREILNEQFF. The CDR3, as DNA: TGCAGGGTAGAGGAGCGGGAGATCTTAAATGAGCAGTTCTTC.

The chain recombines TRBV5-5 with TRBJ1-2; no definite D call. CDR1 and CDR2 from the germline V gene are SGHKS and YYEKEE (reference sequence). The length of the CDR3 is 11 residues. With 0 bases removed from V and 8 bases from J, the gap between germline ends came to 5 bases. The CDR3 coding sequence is TGTGCCAGCAGCTTGGGGTGGGGCTACACCTTC. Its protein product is CASSLGWGYTF. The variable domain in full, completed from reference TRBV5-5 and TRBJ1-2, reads DAGVTQSPTHLIKTRGQQVTLRCSPISGHKSVSWYQQVLGQGPQFIFQYYEKEERGRGNFPDRFSARQFPNYSSELNVNALLLGDSALYLCASSLGWGYTFGSGTRLTVV.

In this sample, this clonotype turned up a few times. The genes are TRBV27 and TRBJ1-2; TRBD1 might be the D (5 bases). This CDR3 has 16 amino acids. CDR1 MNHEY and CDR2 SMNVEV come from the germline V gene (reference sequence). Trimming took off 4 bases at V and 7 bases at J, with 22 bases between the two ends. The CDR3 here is CASSSALTAGLGGYTF. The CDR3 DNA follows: TGTGCCAGCAGTTCGGCACTCACAGCGGGGCTGGGTGGCTACACCTTC.

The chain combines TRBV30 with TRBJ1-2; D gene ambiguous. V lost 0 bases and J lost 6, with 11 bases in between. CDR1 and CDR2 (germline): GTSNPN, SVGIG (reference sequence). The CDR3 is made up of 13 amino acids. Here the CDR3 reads CAWSVGVLDGYTF. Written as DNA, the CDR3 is TGTGCCTGGAGTGTAGGTGTTCTCGATGGCTACACCTTC.

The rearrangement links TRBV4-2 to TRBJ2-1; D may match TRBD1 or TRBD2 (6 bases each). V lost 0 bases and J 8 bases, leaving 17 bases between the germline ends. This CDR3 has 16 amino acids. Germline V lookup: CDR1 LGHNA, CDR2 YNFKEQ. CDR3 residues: CASSQEDSLGGDEQFF. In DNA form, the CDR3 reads TGTGCCAGCAGCCAAGAGGACTCCCTCGGGGGCGATGAGCAGTTCTTC.

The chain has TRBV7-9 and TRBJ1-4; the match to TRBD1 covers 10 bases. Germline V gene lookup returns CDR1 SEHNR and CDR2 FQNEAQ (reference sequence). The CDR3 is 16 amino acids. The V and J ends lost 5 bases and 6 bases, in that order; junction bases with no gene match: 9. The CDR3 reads CASSQTGQGSHEKLFF. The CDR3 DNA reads TGTGCCAGCAGCCAGACGGGACAGGGGTCTCATGAAAAACTGTTTTTT.

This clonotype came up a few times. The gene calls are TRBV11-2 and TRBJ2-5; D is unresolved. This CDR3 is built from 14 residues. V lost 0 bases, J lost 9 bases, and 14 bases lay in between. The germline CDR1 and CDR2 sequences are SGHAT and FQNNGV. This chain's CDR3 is CASSLEVISQAQYF. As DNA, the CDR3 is TGTGCCAGCAGCTTAGAGGTGATCTCCCAGGCCCAGTACTTC.

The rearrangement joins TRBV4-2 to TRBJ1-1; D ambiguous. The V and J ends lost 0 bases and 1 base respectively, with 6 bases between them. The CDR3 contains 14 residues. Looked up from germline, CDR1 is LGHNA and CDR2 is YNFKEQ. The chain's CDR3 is CASSQDMGNTEAFF. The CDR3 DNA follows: TGTGCCAGCAGCCAAGATATGGGGAACACTGAAGCTTTCTTT.